This T cell receptor (beta chain) was recorded in a study of blood T cell repertoires in COVID-19. About the research overall: Collection of acute and convalescent COVID-19 samples took place in the United States, Italy and Spain.

Original handling: Reference gene primer amplification in the assay estimated nucleated cell counts. This table comes from immunoSEQ multiplex PCR, and its TCRdb copy is limited to in-frame clones, with some not included. V and J calls and clone size come straight from that table; D and trimming were deduced from the DNA. The data contain 60,000 to 85,000 clones, under 80% of them singletons. V trimming: 4 bases; J trimming: 4 bases; junction bases outside the gene matches: 5. Germline V CDR1 and CDR2: SGHNT, YYREEE (reference sequence). CDR3 size: 15 residues. The chain employs TRBV5-4 and TRBJ2-2; 9 nucleotides match TRBD1. The origin of this receptor is a human donor with acute or convalescent COVID-19. The donor label of this sample is uncertain. The source material was peripheral blood. The CDR3 bases are TGTGCCAGCAGCCTAGGGACAGGGAGCACCGGGGAGCTGTTTTTT. Protein product: CASSLGTGSTGELFF.